These 28 T cell receptor beta chains were sequenced from one sample in a study of T cell repertoires in cytomegalovirus infection (dated by TCRdb to between 2018 and 2021). TCRdb lists the instrument as Illumina HiSeq 1500. TCRdb reanalyzed the raw reads on its own, using fastp at Q25 for trimming and MiXCR for clone calling, and kept in-frame beta chains. Entries that share a CDR3 protein sequence are merged under the most common genes and DNA. In this sample the table shows about 460,000 distinct CDR3 sequences, about 11% of which occur a single time. The ten largest clones represent about 10% of the sample. Material: PBMCs. The receptors stem from a human donor in good health (CMV status not recorded). Some clones in this sample may be carry-over from other donors' samples.

This sequence joins TRBV7-2 and TRBJ1-1; D may be TRBD1 (5 bases). Trimming removed 10 bases from V and 6 bases from J, with 18 bases in between. The length of the CDR3 is 13 residues. The germline V gene has CDR1 SGHTA and CDR2 FQGNSA. CDR3 sequence reads: CATSTGGGSEAFF. CDR3 DNA sequence: TGTGCCACCTCCACGGGGGGGGGTTCTGAAGCTTTCTTT.

The table lists this clonotype with many counts. The chain has TRBV5-4 and TRBJ2-1, with 7 bases identical to TRBD2. CDR3 size: 17 residues. V gave up 0 bases and J gave up 7 bases; unmatched junction bases: 13. In germline, CDR1 is SGHNT, CDR2 YYREEE (reference sequence). For the CDR3, the DNA is TGTGCCAGCAGCTTGGAGATAACGGGGGGACCACGGAATGAGCAGTTCTTC. It encodes CASSLEITGGPRNEQFF.

In its sample, this clonotype was seen many times. The chain employs TRBV2 and TRBJ1-6; D is unclear. In germline, CDR1 is SNHLY, CDR2 FYNNEI. Trimming cost V 5 bases and J 3 bases, with 11 bases left between them. CDR3 length: 15 residues. CDR3 sequence (DNA): TGTGCCAGCAGTAGGCAGCAGAACTATAATTCACCCCTCCACTTT. It codes for CASSRQQNYNSPLHF.

This sequence joins TRBV29-1 and TRBJ2-1; 10 bases are a match to TRBD2. CDR1 is SQVTM, CDR2 ANQGSEA, per germline. Losses at the gene ends were 5 bases for V and 0 bases for J; bases not matched to a gene: 1. The CDR3 totals 14 residues. The CDR3 DNA follows: TGCAGCGTTCCTAGCGGGAGCTCCTACAATGAGCAGTTCTTC. Protein sequence: CSVPSGSSYNEQFF.

The chain links TRBV3-1 to TRBJ2-7, with TRBD2 identical over 16 bases. Germline V CDR1 and CDR2: LGHDT, YNNKEL (reference sequence). V was clipped by 2 bases and J by 2 bases; unmatched bases: 9. This CDR3 comprises 19 residues. CDR3: CASSQKLGLAGGEPYEQYF. In nucleotides, the CDR3 is TGTGCCAGCAGCCAAAAATTGGGACTAGCGGGAGGGGAACCCTACGAGCAGTACTTC.

This clonotype was counted at least ten times. Written as DNA, the CDR3 is TGTGCCAGCACCCTGGGGGGGGGCTTGGTAAGGACTGAAGCTTTCTTT. Encoded protein: CASTLGGGLVRTEAFF. This chain connects TRBV28 to TRBJ1-1; D may be TRBD1 (6 bases). Per the germline V gene, CDR1 is MDHEN and CDR2 is SYDVKM. V lost 7 bases to trimming and J lost 5 bases, with 23 bases between them. CDR3 length: 16 amino acids.

The chain is built from TRBV12-3 or TRBV12-4 and TRBJ2-1, with D perhaps matching TRBD2 (5 bases). The V end was cut by 3 bases, the J end by 5 bases, with 11 bases between. The CDR3 is 14 amino acids. CDR3 sequence reads: CASSLGSPNNEQFF. In DNA form, the CDR3 reads TGTGCCAGCAGTTTGGGGAGCCCCAACAATGAGCAGTTCTTC.

This clonotype occurred many times. The chain recombines TRBV7-9 with TRBJ2-3, with D perhaps assigned TRBD1 or TRBD2 (5 bases each). Germline CDR1 reads SEHNR; CDR2 reads FQNEAQ (reference sequence). V gave up 5 bases and J gave up 4 bases, with 16 bases separating them. This CDR3 comprises 15 residues. CDR3 DNA: TGTGCCAGCAGCCTTACTAGGGGAGTATCAGATACGCAGTATTTT. Protein product: CASSLTRGVSDTQYF.

This clonotype occurred many times. The gene calls are TRBV7-9 and TRBJ1-5, with 8 bases identical to TRBD1. The CDR3 totals 17 residues. The ends lost 4 bases at V and 0 bases at J; junction bases unmatched: 8. The germline CDR1 and CDR2 sequences are SEHNR and FQNEAQ (reference sequence). CDR3 DNA: TGTGCCAGCAGCTCGACAGGGGTACCGATTAGCAATCAGCCCCAGCATTTT. This translates into CASSSTGVPISNQPQHF.

The chain links TRBV29-1 to TRBJ2-7; no reliable D call. The CDR3 loop spans 13 amino acids. V was shortened by 2 bases and J by 2 bases, with 10 bases between the two germline ends. Germline V CDR1 and CDR2: SQVTM, ANQGSEA. CDR3: CSVESEVPYEQYF. The CDR3 region has the DNA TGCAGCGTTGAATCGGAAGTTCCCTACGAGCAGTACTTC.

This chain joins TRBV20-1 and TRBJ1-1; D gene uncertain. V lost 0 bases and J 0 bases, leaving 8 bases between the germline ends. In germline, CDR1 is DFQATT, CDR2 SNEGSKA (reference sequence). The CDR3 totals 14 residues. The CDR3 here is CSARDPHMNTEAFF. Written as DNA, the CDR3 is TGCAGTGCTAGAGATCCCCACATGAACACTGAAGCTTTCTTT.

This clonotype was seen at least ten times. This chain connects TRBV2 to TRBJ2-1, with 10 bases lining up with TRBD1. This CDR3 has 15 amino acids. From germline, CDR1 is SNHLY and CDR2 FYNNEI. The V segment lost 5 bases and the J segment 3 bases; nucleotides outside the gene matches: 4. The CDR3 is CASSPGQGNYNEQFF. The CDR3 bases are TGTGCCAGCAGTCCGGGACAGGGGAACTACAATGAGCAGTTCTTC.

This clonotype was seen ten or more times. This chain connects TRBV28 to TRBJ2-6; D not resolved. Germline V lookup: CDR1 MDHEN, CDR2 SYDVKM. V was clipped by 2 bases and J by 0 bases, with 11 bases between them. This CDR3 has 17 residues. In DNA, the CDR3 is TGTGCCAGCAGTTTAGTTGGCAGAACCTCTGGGGCCAACGTCCTGACTTTC. This gives the protein CASSLVGRTSGANVLTF.

The genes are TRBV20-1 and TRBJ1-5, with 12 bases aligning to TRBD1. V was pared by 6 bases and J by 6 bases, with 6 bases of the junction left unmatched. Germline CDR1 reads DFQATT; CDR2 reads SNEGSKA (reference sequence). This CDR3 is 14 amino acids long. In DNA form, the CDR3 reads TGCAGTGCGTTGGGACAGGGGGCGAGTCAGCCCCAGCATTTT. This encodes CSALGQGASQPQHF.

The chain is built from TRBV15 and TRBJ1-3; a possible D gene is TRBD1 (6 bases). There are 17 residues in the CDR3. The germline V and J ends were trimmed by 5 bases and 4 bases, with 21 bases remaining between them. In germline, CDR1 is LNHNV, CDR2 YYDKDF (reference sequence). The CDR3 spells CATSRPTDRRKGNTIYF. The CDR3 coding sequence is TGTGCCACCAGCCGACCTACCGACAGGCGAAAGGGAAACACCATATATTTT. Full variable domain (remainder filled in from reference TRBV15 and TRBJ1-3): DAMVIQNPRYQVTQFGKPVTLSCSQTLNHNVMYWYQQKSSQAPKLLFHYYDKDFNNEADTPDNFQSRRPNTSFCFLDIRSPGLGDTAMYLCATSRPTDRRKGNTIYFGEGSWLTVV.

In this sample, this clonotype turned up many times. The V gene is TRBV7-2, the J gene TRBJ1-3; D remains ambiguous. Trimming shortened V by 4 bases and J by 4 bases, and 14 bases separated the two germline ends. The CDR3 contains 15 residues. CDR1 is SGHTA and CDR2 is FQGNSA in the germline V gene. The CDR3 region is CASSSSNKEGNTIYF. The CDR3 DNA sequence: TGTGCCAGCAGCTCTTCTAACAAGGAAGGAAACACCATATATTTT.

This clonotype was found many times. The junction does not match germline at one end; this may be a read error. The chain joins TRBV20-1 to TRBJ2-7; weak D call: TRBD1 (6 bases). Germline-derived CDR1 and CDR2 are DFQATT and SNEGSKA (reference sequence). The CDR3 covers 13 residues. CDR3 sequence (DNA): TGCAGCGCTACGGGACACGAAATCTACGAGCAGTACTTC. As protein: CSATGHEIYEQYF.

This clonotype was observed many times. The V gene is TRBV6-2 or TRBV6-3, the J gene TRBJ1-1; D is perhaps TRBD1 (6 bases). The V gene's germline CDR1 is MNHEY and CDR2 SVGEGT. V lost 8 bases, J lost 0 bases, and 19 bases lay in between. This CDR3 contains 16 residues. The CDR3 reads CASGISRGNLNTEAFF. As DNA, the CDR3 is TGTGCCAGCGGGATCTCCAGGGGAAACTTGAACACTGAAGCTTTCTTT.

The J gene is TRBJ2-3, the V gene TRBV18, with unresolved D. Trimming pared 2 bases from V and 6 bases from J, leaving 6 bases between. The CDR3 extends over 12 amino acids. CDR1 and CDR2 from the germline V gene are KGHSH and LQKENI. The CDR3 region has the DNA TGTGCCAGCTCACCAATATCCGATACGCAGTATTTT. As protein: CASSPISDTQYF.

This clonotype has at least ten counts. The chain carries TRBV20-1 and TRBJ1-5; TRBD1 might be the D (5 bases). The germline gives CDR1 DFQATT, CDR2 SNEGSKA (reference sequence). CDR3 length equals 14 residues. V was trimmed by 5 bases and J by 1 base, leaving 12 bases between them. The CDR3 DNA reads as TGCAGTGCTTCGCAGGGACCCAGCAATCAGCCCCAGCATTTT. It codes for CSASQGPSNQPQHF.

In its sample, this clonotype was seen many times. This chain joins TRBV19 and TRBJ2-2; D is ambiguous. CDR3 length: 14 residues. The germline V and J ends were trimmed by 7 bases and 5 bases, with 14 bases remaining between them. Germline assignment: CDR1 LNHDA and CDR2 SQIVND (reference sequence). This chain's CDR3 is CASIPRVRTGELFF. CDR3 DNA sequence: TGTGCCAGTATACCCCGGGTTCGGACCGGGGAGCTGTTTTTT. Full variable domain (remainder filled in from reference TRBV19 and TRBJ2-2): DGGITQSPKYLFRKEGQNVTLSCEQNLNHDAMYWYRQDPGQGLRLIYYSQIVNDFQKGDIAEGYSVSREKKESFPLTVTSAQKNPTAFYLCASIPRVRTGELFFGEGSRLTVL.

This clonotype has only one observation. This may be a read error, as it is one base from a much larger clone. The genes are TRBV25-1 and TRBJ2-7; D is possibly TRBD1 (6 bases). The CDR3 is made up of 11 amino acids. V was clipped by 4 bases and J by 8 bases, with 9 bases between them. Germline V lookup: CDR1 MGHDK, CDR2 SYGVNS. The CDR3 nucleotides are TGTGCCAGCAGTGCCAGGGACAAGCAGTACTTC. Protein product: CASSARDKQYF.

J is TRBJ2-1 and V is TRBV14; possible D gene TRBD1, 6 bases. Germline V gene lookup returns CDR1 SGHDN and CDR2 FVKESK. The CDR3 extends over 15 amino acids. V lost 4 bases, J lost 4 bases, and 14 bases lay in between. CDR3 DNA sequence: TGTGCCAGCAGCCGGGGGCCTCCTACTTACAATGAGCAGTTCTTC. Amino acids: CASSRGPPTYNEQFF.

This clonotype showed up many times. This chain joins TRBV2 and TRBJ2-3, with D possibly TRBD1 on 6 matching bases. Germline loops: CDR1 SNHLY, CDR2 FYNNEI. CDR3 length: 15 residues. The V gene lost 4 bases and the J gene lost 3 bases, with 14 bases spanning the gap. DNA of the CDR3: TGTGCCAGCAGTGGGGGGACACAGAAGACAGATACGCAGTATTTT. Translating it yields CASSGGTQKTDTQYF.

This clonotype was picked up a small number of times. This chain joins TRBV20-1 and TRBJ1-4, with D unclear. The CDR3 is 14 amino acids. V was pared by 5 bases and J by 8 bases, with 18 bases between. Germline V gene sequence: CDR1 DFQATT, CDR2 SNEGSKA (reference sequence). Here the CDR3 DNA reads TGCAGTGCTCCCCCGGACCTTCTAGAGGAAAAACTGTTTTTT. It is translated as CSAPPDLLEEKLFF.

There are many counts of this clonotype. The chain has TRBV10-3 and TRBJ2-7; tentatively, D is TRBD2 (5 bases). The CDR3 runs to 12 residues. The V end was cut by 4 bases, the J end by 7 bases, with 11 bases between. The V gene's germline CDR1 is ENHRY and CDR2 SYGVKD. The CDR3 loop is CAISGTQEEQYF. The CDR3 nucleotides read TGTGCCATCAGTGGGACTCAGGAAGAGCAGTACTTC.

Only a few counts were recorded for this clonotype. This chain connects TRBV24-1 to TRBJ1-2; no clear D. The V and J ends lost 0 bases and 8 bases respectively, with 3 bases between them. There are 11 residues in the CDR3. Per germline, CDR1 KGHDR and CDR2 SFDVKD. The CDR3 loop reads CATSDLGGYTF. The DNA for the CDR3 is TGTGCCACCAGTGATTTGGGGGGCTACACCTTC.

The chain has TRBV20-1 and TRBJ1-4; the D gene is possibly TRBD1 (6 bases). This CDR3 contains 12 residues. Germline CDR1 reads DFQATT; CDR2 reads SNEGSKA (reference sequence). V was shortened by 6 bases and J by 8 bases, with 13 bases between the two germline ends. In DNA form, the CDR3 reads TGCAGTGCGACAGGAAGTCGGGAAAAACTGTTTTTT. It is translated as CSATGSREKLFF.